What follows is one TCR beta chain and its context. Its specificity is not known. Per the germline V gene, CDR1 is SEHNR and CDR2 is FQNEAQ (reference sequence). The CDR3 runs 13 residues. UMI-labeled 5' RACE was used, and it produced the TCR beta libraries. TCRdb reprocessed the 5' RACE reads and stores each CDR3 protein as one record, lacking DNA. The data show several thousand distinct CDR3 sequences, and the top ten clones hold around 20%. A negative magnetic separation step was used to enrich total CD8+ T cells. This sample is drawn from a study of human CD8 memory T cell subsets. Findings and caveats of the study: Estimates computed with Chao1 suggested greater diversity in stem-like memory T cells than in precursor exhausted T cells. It was only the T cell receptor beta chains that the study sequenced.

The clonotype originates from a human donor in good health. The V gene is TRBV7-9, the J gene TRBJ2-7. The sample comprised CD8+ T cells from PBMCs. Here the CDR3 reads CASSSRHHDEQYF. Variable domain in full (rest from reference TRBV7-9 and TRBJ2-7): DTGVSQNPRHKITKRGQNVTFRCDPISEHNRLYWYRQTLGQGPEFLTYFQNEAQLEKSRLLSDRFSAERPKGSFSTLEIQRTEQGDSAMYLCASSSRHHDEQYFGPGTRLTVT.